These 13 T cell receptor beta chains originate from one sample sequenced in a study of CD8+ T cells in alopecia areata. cDNA prepared by RNA extraction and subsequent reverse transcription served as the template for sequencing. Data came from immunoSEQ multiplex PCR; TCRdb stores just in-frame clones and leaves some out. The repertoire shows about 300,000 clones, none seen only once; the top ten take roughly 1.2%. Cells from pooled cutaneous lymph nodes were sorted by CD4, CD8alpha, NKG2D, NKG2ACE and other markers. Sequencing was performed on CD4+ T cells sorted from a lymph node. The receptors derive from a C3H/HeJ mouse with alopecia areata. The strain's MHC type: H2-k.

This clone was picked up a small number of times. The gene names given are mouse names. The sample carries other DNA sequences with the same CDR3. Partial CDR3 DNA: TGTGCCAGCAGTCCTGACAGGGCAAACTATGCT. Encoded protein: CASSPDRANYA. The whole CDR3 region reads CASSPDRANYAEQFF. This chain links TRBV13-3 with TRBJ2-1; 7 bases match TRBD1. Read coverage stops 4 residues before the CDR3 terminus; the germline J gene supplies the remainder. This CDR3 region has 15 residues. V was pared by 4 bases and J by 1 base, with 5 bases of the junction left unmatched. Germline values: CDR1 NNHDY, CDR2 SYVADS.

This clone was seen only a few times. All gene names here are mouse names. The CDR3 end falls 4 residues outside the read, so it is completed with the germline J gene. This chain uses TRBV13-2 with TRBJ1-2; D remains unclear. Trimming shortened V by 0 bases and J by 0 bases, and 6 bases separated the two germline ends. This CDR3 has 14 residues. Germline assignment: CDR1 NNHNN and CDR2 SYGAGS (reference sequence). The covered CDR3 bases are TGTGCCAGCGGTGATGATACAACAAACTCC. Amino acid sequence: CASGDDTTNS. The CDR3 as a whole reads CASGDDTTNSDYTF.

With regard to this clone: Gene names are the mouse ones. Read coverage stops 4 residues before the CDR3 terminus; the germline J gene supplies the remainder. V gene TRBV13-1 combines with J gene TRBJ2-3; 7 nucleotides align to TRBD1. The germline V gene has CDR1 NSHNY and CDR2 SYGAGN. The length of the CDR3 is 13 residues. Trimming cost V 6 bases and J 1 base; bases outside gene matches: 2. CDR3: CASTGTGAETLYF. The covered CDR3 bases are TGTGCCAGCACCGGGACAGGTGCAGAA.

In this sample, this clone turned up a few times. Gene names and germline refer to mouse. The CDR3 end is not reached by the read, which stops 4 residues before it; the germline J gene fills it in. This chain joins TRBV17 and TRBJ1-2; no definite D call. Trimming cost V 5 bases and J 1 base, with 5 bases left between them. The germline gives CDR1 MNHDT, CDR2 YYDKIL. This CDR3 is built from 12 residues. The CDR3 reads CASSPINSDYTF. The sequenced CDR3 bases are TGTGCTAGCAGTCCAATAAACTCC.

As to this clone: Gene names are the mouse ones. The read comes to an end 4 residues before the CDR3 does, leaving the germline J gene to fill in the end. This CDR3 is also generated by other DNA sequences in the sample. The chain employs TRBV13-3 and TRBJ2-2, with 7 bases identical to TRBD1. The CDR3 runs to 14 residues. The J segment lost 2 bases and the V segment lost 5 bases, leaving 3 bases of the junction unmatched. Germline V gives CDR1 NNHDY, CDR2 SYVADS. The covered CDR3 bases are TGTGCCAGCAGACAGGGGTCGAACACCGGG. The encoded protein is CASRQGSNTG. The full CDR3 reads CASRQGSNTGQLYF.

Worth noting for this clone: Genes here carry mouse names. The read comes to an end 4 residues before the CDR3 does, leaving the germline J gene to fill in the end. The chain employs TRBV29 and TRBJ1-1; D may be TRBD1 (5 bases). The length of the CDR3 is 12 residues. CDR1 and CDR2 (germline): MSHET, SYDVDS. With 9 bases removed from V and 0 bases from J, the gap between germline ends came to 8 bases. The sequenced part of the CDR3 DNA is TGTGCTAGGGACAATGCAAACACA. Amino acids: CARDNANT. The entire CDR3 protein is CARDNANTEVFF. Full variable domain (rest looked up from reference TRBV29 and TRBJ1-1): DMKVTQMPRYLIKRMGENVLLECGQDMSHETMYWYRQDPGLGLQLIYISYDVDSNSEGDIPKGYRVSRKKREHFSLILDSAKTNQTSVYFCARDNANTEVFFGKGTRLTVV.

A note on this clone: Germline and genes: mouse. The read ends 4 residues before the CDR3 terminus; that terminus is restored from the germline J gene. Other DNA sequences in the sample encode the same CDR3. V gene TRBV1 combines with J gene TRBJ2-1; D is uncertain. Looked up from germline, CDR1 is NSQYPW and CDR2 is LRSPGD (reference sequence). This CDR3 is 14 amino acids long. Trimming took off 1 base at V and 3 bases at J, with 7 bases between the two ends. The CDR3 bases that were read are TGCACCTGCAGTGCAGGAGGGTTCTATGCT. It is translated as CTCSAGGFYA. The full CDR3 reads CTCSAGGFYAEQFF.

Ten or more counts support this clone. The gene names given are mouse names. The CDR3 end is not reached by the read, which stops 3 residues before it; the germline J gene fills it in. The chain joins TRBV13-1 to TRBJ1-6; 9 bases line up with TRBD1. TRBJ1-6 is an ORF for which the function is uncertain. Per germline, CDR1 NSHNY and CDR2 SYGAGN. The CDR3 runs 13 residues. V shed 5 bases and J 8 bases; nucleotides not matched to a gene: 2. CDR3 amino acids: CASRDRGYSPLYF. The sequenced part of the CDR3 DNA is TGTGCCAGCAGGGACAGGGGATATTCGCCC.

For this clone: Gene names are mouse gene names. The DNA ends 4 residues before the CDR3 does, and the rest of the CDR3 is filled in from the germline J gene. The V and J genes are TRBV19 and TRBJ1-2, with a possible D match to TRBD1 (5 bases). Between the trimmed V and J ends, which lost 2 bases and 3 bases, there was a span of 8 bases. The CDR3 length is 13 residues. The germline V gene has CDR1 FNHDT and CDR2 SITEND (reference sequence). The covered CDR3 bases are TGTGCCAGCAGTATTATGGGGGACTCC. This codes for CASSIMGDS. The full CDR3 reads CASSIMGDSDYTF. The variable domain in full, with the rest retrieved from reference TRBV19 and TRBJ1-2, is GGIITQTPKFLIGQEGQKLTLKCQQNFNHDTMYWYRQDSGKGLRLIYYSITENDLQKGDLSEGYDASREKKSSFSLTVTSAQKNEMAVFLCASSIMGDSDYTFGSGTRLLVI.

The sample holds many counts of this clone. Mouse names are used for the genes. Read data end 4 residues before the CDR3 end; the end is taken from the germline J gene. This chain links TRBV13-2 with TRBJ2-5; D is unresolved. Trimming removed 0 bases at V and 0 bases at J, with 5 bases between. This CDR3 has 14 residues. Germline V gene data show CDR1 as NNHNN and CDR2 as SYGAGS (reference sequence). CDR3 bases read: TGTGCCAGCGGTGATGACAATAACCAAGAC. It yields the protein CASGDDNNQD. The entire CDR3 reads CASGDDNNQDTQYF.

The table lists this clone with a few counts. These gene names are mouse names. The read halts 4 residues ahead of the CDR3 end, with the missing end drawn from the germline J gene. The chain couples TRBV19 to TRBJ2-7, with a tentative D call TRBD1 (6 bases). Germline V CDR1 and CDR2: FNHDT, SITEND (reference sequence). This CDR3 contains 13 residues. Trimming shortened V by 6 bases and J by 0 bases, and 10 bases separated the two germline ends. The CDR3 sequence: CASTDRSSYEQYF. The sequenced part of the CDR3 DNA is TGTGCCAGCACCGACAGGAGCTCCTAT. Together with reference TRBV19 and TRBJ2-7, the CDR3 gives the full variable domain: GGIITQTPKFLIGQEGQKLTLKCQQNFNHDTMYWYRQDSGKGLRLIYYSITENDLQKGDLSEGYDASREKKSSFSLTVTSAQKNEMAVFLCASTDRSSYEQYFGPGTRLTVL.

On this clone itself: Gene names are the mouse ones. The same CDR3 arises from other DNA sequences in this sample as well. CDR3 DNA, as far as it was read: TGTGCCTGGAGTCTAAGGCTGGGGAACTATGCT. It encodes CAWSLRLGNYA. The whole CDR3 sequence is CAWSLRLGNYAEQFF. The chain carries TRBV31 and TRBJ2-1, with TRBD2 as a possible D gene (6 bases). The CDR3 end is not reached by the read, which stops 4 residues before it; the germline J gene fills it in. The germline V gene has CDR1 GKSSPN and CDR2 SITVG. The V end was cut by 0 bases, the J end by 1 base, with 10 bases between. CDR3 length: 15 amino acids.

In its sample, this clone was seen a few times. The germline and genes are mouse ones. The read finishes 4 residues shy of the CDR3 end, and the germline J gene is used to complete it. The chain employs TRBV1 and TRBJ2-1; a weak D match, TRBD1 (6 bases). Germline V CDR1 and CDR2: NSQYPW, LRSPGD (reference sequence). Deletions cut 6 bases from V and 5 bases from J, with 8 bases between. The CDR3 totals 12 residues. This CDR3 is CTCSGTNAEQFF. Incomplete CDR3 DNA: TGCACCTGCAGCGGGACAAATGCT.